Each of the 24 T cell receptor beta chains below was sequenced from the same sample in a study of blood T cell repertoires in COVID-19. Assay used: immunoSEQ multiplex PCR; TCRdb lists only in-frame clones, some missing. The sample consists of approximately 250,000 clones, over 80% of them appearing once. The sequenced sample consisted of peripheral blood. The receptors derive from a woman aged 35 to 49 who had recovered from COVID-19.

The chain is built from TRBV6-6 and TRBJ2-5; no clear D. CDR1 is MNHNY and CDR2 is SVGAGI in the germline V gene (reference sequence). The CDR3 covers 16 residues. Trimming removed 4 bases from V and 0 bases from J, with 15 bases in between. For the CDR3, the DNA is TGTGCCAGCAGTTCACACAATAAATGGTACCAAGAGACCCAGTACTTC. Translating gives CASSSHNKWYQETQYF.

The gene calls are TRBV7-6 and TRBJ1-3, with D possibly being TRBD1 (6 bases). Germline V gene lookup returns CDR1 SGHVS and CDR2 FNYEAQ. With 5 bases removed from V and 1 base from J, the gap between germline ends came to 15 bases. The CDR3 totals 16 residues. CDR3 sequence reads: CASSIGQGGSGNTIYF. CDR3 DNA: TGTGCCAGCAGCATTGGACAAGGGGGTTCTGGAAACACCATATATTTT.

This chain connects TRBV4-1 to TRBJ1-1; TRBD1 matches 8 bases. Germline values: CDR1 MGHRA, CDR2 YSYEKL. V lost 6 bases and J lost 5; bases outside the gene matches: 5. The CDR3 extends over 13 amino acids. CDR3 region: CASRRTGNTEAFF. In DNA, the CDR3 is TGCGCCAGCAGGCGGACAGGGAATACTGAAGCTTTCTTT.

The chain joins TRBV30 to TRBJ1-4; 10 bases line up with TRBD1. V was pared by 0 bases and J by 7 bases, with 8 bases of the junction left unmatched. The CDR3 extends over 16 amino acids. Germline CDR1 is GTSNPN and CDR2 is SVGIG (reference sequence). The CDR3 DNA sequence: TGTGCCTGGAGTGTATTAGGACAGGGGGACGGTGAAAAACTGTTTTTT. Translated: CAWSVLGQGDGEKLFF. Full variable domain (rest looked up from reference TRBV30 and TRBJ1-4): SQTIHQWPATLVQPVGSPLSLECTVEGTSNPNLYWYRQAAGRGLQLLFYSVGIGQISSEVPQNLSASRPQDRQFILSSKKLLLSDSGFYLCAWSVLGQGDGEKLFFGSGTQLSVL.

This clone showed up just a few times. CDR3 DNA sequence: TGTGCCAGCAGCGCCAGAGGACAGGGTCAGGGATACGAGCAGTACTTC. Its protein product is CASSARGQGQGYEQYF. This sequence joins TRBV7-9 and TRBJ2-7; the match to TRBD1 covers 8 bases. The CDR3 is 16 amino acids. Germline loops: CDR1 SEHNR, CDR2 FQNEAQ (reference sequence). V lost 5 bases and J lost 4; bases outside the gene matches: 13.

This chain joins TRBV4-1 and TRBJ2-1; D is possibly TRBD2 (7 bases). The CDR3 length is 14 residues. The germline V gene encodes CDR1 MGHRA and CDR2 YSYEKL. Trimming left V 1 base short and J 9 bases short, with 13 bases between. In DNA, the CDR3 is TGCGCCAGCAGCCAAGTGGGGGGGGGCGGTGAGCAGTTCTTC. This gives the protein CASSQVGGGGEQFF.

The chain carries TRBV18 and TRBJ1-5; D is unclear. The germline gives CDR1 KGHSH, CDR2 LQKENI. Trimming pared 2 bases from V and 0 bases from J, leaving 5 bases between. CDR3 length: 14 residues. This CDR3 reads CASSPGTSNQPQHF. CDR3 sequence (DNA): TGTGCCAGCTCACCAGGCACTAGCAATCAGCCCCAGCATTTT.

In its sample, this clone was seen a few times. V is TRBV7-9 and J is TRBJ1-2; 7 nucleotides agree with TRBD1. The CDR3 is 16 residues long. Trimming at V came to 4 bases and at J to 4 bases, leaving 12 bases not matched to a gene. Germline CDR1 reads SEHNR; CDR2 reads FQNEAQ (reference sequence). Here the CDR3 DNA reads TGTGCCAGCAGCTCGGGACAGCCTCGTCTGGGCTATGGCTACACCTTC. This encodes CASSSGQPRLGYGYTF.

The V call is TRBV18, the J call TRBJ2-2; D unclear. V lost 3 bases and J lost 2, with 10 bases in between. The V gene's germline CDR1 is KGHSH and CDR2 LQKENI. This CDR3 has 15 residues. The CDR3 spells CASSPIELNTGELFF. The CDR3, as DNA: TGTGCCAGCTCACCGATAGAACTTAACACCGGGGAGCTGTTTTTT.

A word on this clone: Other DNA sequences of this sample code for an identical CDR3. The gene calls are TRBV28 and TRBJ2-7; D is perhaps TRBD2 (6 bases). This CDR3 comprises 13 residues. V was clipped by 3 bases and J by 1 base, with 7 bases between them. Germline CDR1 and CDR2: MDHEN and SYDVKM. CDR3 sequence (DNA): TGTGCCAGCAGTTTTGGAGGGTCCTACGAGCAGTACTTC. As protein: CASSFGGSYEQYF.

V usage is TRBV10-3 and J usage is TRBJ1-2, with D maybe TRBD1 (5 bases). This CDR3 is 12 amino acids long. V was clipped by 7 bases and J by 8 bases, with 14 bases between them. Germline V gene sequence: CDR1 ENHRY, CDR2 SYGVKD. The CDR3 sequence: CAITRGDEGYTF. CDR3 nucleotides: TGTGCCATCACCCGGGGGGATGAGGGCTACACCTTC.

This clone is a singleton in its sample. The chain's CDR3 is CASSYSWGQTEAFF. In DNA, the CDR3 is TGTGCCAGCAGTTACTCTTGGGGACAGACCGAAGCTTTCTTT. The J gene is TRBJ1-1, the V gene TRBV6-5; 7 bases line up with TRBD1. V lost 0 bases to trimming and J lost 8 bases; unmatched junction nucleotides: 6. The CDR3 loop spans 14 amino acids. Germline CDR1 MNHEY, CDR2 SVGAGI.

The rearrangement links TRBV27 to TRBJ2-3, with TRBD2 as a possible D gene (6 bases). CDR3 size: 15 residues. The germline gives CDR1 MNHEY, CDR2 SMNVEV (reference sequence). V was clipped by 4 bases and J by 3 bases, with 14 bases between them. The CDR3 sequence is CASSYLGGGTDTQYF. The CDR3 coding sequence is TGTGCCAGCAGTTACCTCGGGGGTGGGACAGATACGCAGTATTTT.

J is TRBJ1-4 and V is TRBV10-3, with 8 bases fitting TRBD1. Trimming cost V 0 bases and J 8 bases; bases outside gene matches: 8. CDR1 is ENHRY and CDR2 is SYGVKD in the germline V gene. The CDR3 extends over 16 amino acids. The CDR3 nucleotides read TGTGCCATCAGTGAGTCGAAATCAGGGGGCCACGAAAAACTGTTTTTT. As protein: CAISESKSGGHEKLFF.

This chain connects TRBV6-5 to TRBJ1-2; 8 bases match TRBD1. CDR1 and CDR2 from the germline V gene are MNHEY and SVGAGI. The CDR3 extends over 15 amino acids. J gave up 3 bases and V 4 bases, and 7 bases lay outside the gene matches. In nucleotides, the CDR3 is TGTGCCAGCAGTTTCGCCGGGACAGGACACTATGGCTACACCTTC. It codes for CASSFAGTGHYGYTF.

The rearrangement links TRBV11-3 to TRBJ2-7; 7 positions match TRBD1. The CDR3 is made up of 13 amino acids. The V segment lost 1 base and the J segment 5 bases; nucleotides outside the gene matches: 2. Germline V lookup: CDR1 SGHNT, CDR2 YENEEA. The CDR3 is CASSLGQGHEQYF. CDR3 coding DNA: TGTGCCAGCAGCTTAGGACAGGGCCACGAGCAGTACTTC.

The chain couples TRBV18 to TRBJ1-3; 8 nucleotides align to TRBD1. With 3 bases clipped from V and 0 bases from J, the junction kept 7 bases outside the gene matches. The CDR3 spans 17 residues. CDR1 is KGHSH, CDR2 LQKENI, per germline. CDR3 region: CASSPPDRGHSGNTIYF. For the CDR3, the DNA is TGTGCCAGCTCACCCCCCGACAGGGGACACTCTGGAAACACCATATATTTT.

V is TRBV28 and J is TRBJ2-2, with 8 bases that match TRBD1. Germline-derived CDR1 and CDR2 are MDHEN and SYDVKM. J lost 4 bases, V lost 7 bases, and 11 bases had no gene match. This CDR3 spans 16 amino acids. Here the CDR3 DNA reads TGTGCCAGCACCTCCCCGGGGCAGGGGGCCACCGGGGAGCTGTTTTTT. This encodes CASTSPGQGATGELFF.

The chain has TRBV24-1 and TRBJ2-7; 7 bases fit TRBD1. The germline V gene encodes CDR1 KGHDR and CDR2 SFDVKD. V lost 6 bases and J lost 7; bases outside the gene matches: 5. The CDR3 is made up of 12 amino acids. The CDR3 nucleotides read TGTGCCACCAGTAACAGGGGTGAAGAGCAGTACTTC. Translation: CATSNRGEEQYF.

The genes are TRBV10-1 and TRBJ2-2; 7 nucleotides line up with TRBD2. CDR3 size: 12 residues. The V gene end was trimmed by 6 bases and the J gene end by 7 bases; junction bases not matched to a gene: 2. CDR1 WNHNN and CDR2 SYGVQD come from the germline V gene (reference sequence). CDR3 DNA sequence: TGCGCCAGCAGGAGGGAGGGCGGGGAGCTGTTTTTT. This sequence encodes CASRREGGELFF.

The chain couples TRBV3-1 (or the pseudogene TRBV3-2) to TRBJ1-1, with TRBD1 matching 9 bases. Per germline, CDR1 LGHDT and CDR2 YNNKEL (reference sequence). The V gene end was trimmed by 0 bases and the J gene end by 11 bases; junction bases not matched to a gene: 4. The CDR3 runs to 13 residues. The CDR3 sequence is CASSQDTQGAAFF. In nucleotides, the CDR3 is TGTGCCAGCAGCCAAGATACACAGGGGGCGGCTTTCTTT.

This chain's CDR3 is CASSLRTGPNTEAFF. CDR3 bases: TGCGCCAGCAGCCTCCGGACAGGACCGAACACTGAAGCTTTCTTT. The chain combines TRBV4-1 with TRBJ1-1; TRBD1 agrees at 7 bases. V shed 4 bases, J shed 1 base, and the junction held 6 bases outside the gene matches. Per germline, CDR1 MGHRA and CDR2 YSYEKL. The CDR3 loop spans 15 amino acids.

The chain employs TRBV13 and TRBJ2-2; the D gene is possibly TRBD1 (6 bases). This CDR3 contains 16 residues. In germline, CDR1 is PRHDT, CDR2 FYEKMQ (reference sequence). V was cut by 1 base and J by 6 bases, with 15 bases left in between. CDR3 coding DNA: TGTGCCAGCAGCTTAGACTCAGGGGTGGCGGCCGGGGAGCTGTTTTTT. Protein sequence: CASSLDSGVAAGELFF.

The rearrangement links TRBV28 to TRBJ2-4; D gene ambiguous. Germline V gene lookup returns CDR1 MDHEN and CDR2 SYDVKM. The V end was cut by 4 bases, the J end by 5 bases, with 9 bases between. The CDR3 has 13 amino acids. CDR3 DNA: TGTGCCAGCAGTTACATACGCCAAAACATTCAGTACTTC. The encoded protein is CASSYIRQNIQYF.